These T cell receptor beta chains were read from a single sample in a study of CD8+ T cells in alopecia areata. Libraries were prepared by immunoSEQ multiplex PCR; TCRdb keeps only in-frame clonotypes and omits some of them. Altogether over 80,000 clones are present, 40% to 50% being singletons, with the ten largest covering about 17%. The material sequenced was CD8+ T cells sorted from blood, taken at week 24, from a patient treated with tofacitinib. All receptors derive from a human donor with alopecia areata. The CDR3 runs from the conserved cysteine through the conserved F or W. D genes are given only for firm matches. For some rows the clone size is stated as once, few or many, or as a class when expanded; others skip it.

- TRBJ1-2 - TRBV29-1 TGCAGCGTTGACCTTGGGGGGGACCCTCGGACGAGCTATGGCTACACCTTC CSVDLGGDPRTSYGYTF
- TRBJ2-5 - TRBV29-1 TGCAGCGTTGAAGAGTCGGCCGTAGGTGGGCCCGGGACCCAGTACTTC CSVEESAVGGPGTQYF
- TRBJ2-7 - TRBV7-2 TGTGCCAGCAGCCTCCGAGTGGCGAGCCCCCCCTACGAGCAGTACTTC CASSLRVASPPYEQYF
- TRBJ1-2 few TRBV29-1 TGCAGCGTCCCCGCAGGGAACTATGGCTACACCTTC CSVPAGNYGYTF
TRBD2 TRBJ2-1 many TRBV4-1 TGCGCCAGCAGCCAAGGACTAGCAGATTACAATGAGCAGTTCTTC CASSQGLADYNEQFF
TRBD1 TRBJ2-7 - TRBV7-9 TGTGCCAGCAGCCGGGTGGACAGGGCCTCCTACGAGCAGTACTTC CASSRVDRASYEQYF
TRBD2 TRBJ2-7 - TRBV7-9 TGTGCCAGCAGCTTCCCGGGGAGGGGCTACGAGCAGTACTTC CASSFPGRGYEQYF
- TRBJ1-1 once TRBV15 TGTGCCACCAGCAGAGGGACTGAAGCTTTCTTT CATSRGTEAFF
- TRBJ2-1 - TRBV9 TGTGCCAGCAGCGTTCCGCCCTTCTTC CASSVPPFF
TRBD2 TRBJ2-1 - TRBV10-2 TGCGCCAGCAGTTCCGGACTAGCAGCCTACAATGAGCAGTTCTTC CASSSGLAAYNEQFF
TRBD2 TRBJ2-1 - TRBV2 TGTGCCAGCAGTACCGGGACTAGCTACAATGAGCAGTTCTTC CASSTGTSYNEQFF
- TRBJ2-7 - TRBV13 TGTGCCAGCAGCTCCCAGGACACCTCCTACGAGCAGTACTTC CASSSQDTSYEQYF
- TRBJ1-5 few TRBV2 TGTGCCAGCAGGCCACTGGGTGGTAGCAATCAGCCCCAGCATTTT CASRPLGGSNQPQHF
TRBD1 TRBJ2-3 few TRBV29-1 TGCAGCGTTGATGGGGACAGGACTCACGGTACGCAGTATTTT CSVDGDRTHGTQYF
- TRBJ2-7 - TRBV5-4 TGTGCCAGCAGCTTTAGGACAGCGAGCTCCTACGAGCAGTACTTC CASSFRTASSYEQYF
- TRBJ2-3 - TRBV4-1 TGCGCCAGCAGCCAAGAATCTCTTGGCGGGATCGTTGGTGGGATGGGCACAGATACGCAGTATTTT CASSQESLGGIVGGMGTDTQYF
- TRBJ2-7 - TRBV13 TGTGCCAGCAGCTTACGGGGGGCTCAGGAGCAGTACTTC CASSLRGAQEQYF
TRBD1 TRBJ1-1 medium-sized TRBV9 TGTGCCAGCAGCTCACAGGGGATGGGCACTGAAGCTTTCTTT CASSSQGMGTEAFF
- TRBJ2-1 - TRBV29-1 TGCAGCGTTGAAGATCAGGACGGTCAGTCCTACAATGAGCAGTTCTTC CSVEDQDGQSYNEQFF
- TRBJ2-1 few TRBV14 TGTGCCAGCAGCCACCCTACGGACTCCTACAATGAGCAGTTCTTC CASSHPTDSYNEQFF
- TRBJ2-2 - TRBV27 TGTGCCAGCAGTTTTGACGGGCGGGCCGGGGAGCTGTTTTTT CASSFDGRAGELFF
- TRBJ2-2 - TRBV30 TGTGCCTGCCTCACCGGGGAGCTGTTTTTT CACLTGELFF
- TRBJ2-7 - TRBV7-6 TGTGCCAGCAGCTTAGGGGACGGAGCCTACGAGCAGTACTTC CASSLGDGAYEQYF
- TRBJ1-2 - TRBV29-1 TGCAGCGTTGCCGGCGGGTATGGCTACACCTTC CSVAGGYGYTF
- TRBJ2-1 few TRBV7-6 TGTGCCAGCAGCCCTAGCGCCCCTCTCTCCAATGAGCAGTTCTTC CASSPSAPLSNEQFF
- TRBJ2-7 - TRBV4-3 TGCGCCAGCAGCCAAACAAGGATGGGGATCTACGAGCAGTACTTC CASSQTRMGIYEQYF
- TRBJ2-3 - TRBV4-1 TGCGCCAGCAGCCAAGAAGGGGGAACAGGTCAGGCAGATACGCAGTATTTT CASSQEGGTGQADTQYF
- TRBJ1-2 - TRBV9 TGTGCCAGCAGTGGTGGGGTAGGCTACACCTTC CASSGGVGYTF
- TRBJ2-7 few TRBV7-2 TGTGCCAGCAGCTTCCAGGGATCCTACGAGCAGTACTTC CASSFQGSYEQYF
- TRBJ2-1 few TRBV25-1 TGTGCCAGTACGTACGGGCCCTACAATGAGCAGTTCTTC CASTYGPYNEQFF
TRBD1 TRBJ1-1 - TRBV29-1 TGCAGCGCACACGGACAGGGGGCGGCTGAAGCTTTCTTT CSAHGQGAAEAFF
- TRBJ1-5 - TRBV6-6 TGTGCCAGCAGTTACAGGGAATTACAAAGCAATCAGCCCCAGCATTTT CASSYRELQSNQPQHF
- TRBJ2-7 once TRBV7-2 TGTGCCAGCAGCTTAGGGATCTCTCCTCCCGACGAGCAGTACTTC CASSLGISPPDEQYF
- TRBJ2-7 - TRBV11-2 TGTGCCAGCAGCTTAAGTCCGGGGTCCTACGAGCAGTACTTC CASSLSPGSYEQYF
- TRBJ1-1 few TRBV30 TGTGTCCTGGACTCTGGGGAGAACACTGAAGCTTTCTTT CVLDSGENTEAFF
- TRBJ1-3 few TRBV27 TGTGCCAGCAGTTTCAGGGGATCTGGAAACACCATATATTTT CASSFRGSGNTIYF
TRBD2 TRBJ2-4 - TRBV6-9 TGTGCCAGGAGAGAAGGGACTAGCGGGACGGCCAAAAACATTCAGTACTTC CARREGTSGTAKNIQYF
- TRBJ2-3 - TRBV6-5 TGTGCCAGCAGTTTTGGCAGGCACACAGATACGCAGTATTTT CASSFGRHTDTQYF
- TRBJ2-6 few TRBV19 TGTGCCAGTAGAGAAGGATCCTCTGGGGCCAACGTCCTGACTTTC CASREGSSGANVLTF
- TRBJ2-3 few TRBV23-1 TGCGCCAGCACCCGAAGTGAGGTTACGCAGTATTTT CASTRSEVTQYF
TRBD2 TRBJ2-2 few TRBV7-9 TGTGCCAGCAGCCTCAGAGCGGGAGAAGTATCCGGGGAGCTGTTTTTT CASSLRAGEVSGELFF